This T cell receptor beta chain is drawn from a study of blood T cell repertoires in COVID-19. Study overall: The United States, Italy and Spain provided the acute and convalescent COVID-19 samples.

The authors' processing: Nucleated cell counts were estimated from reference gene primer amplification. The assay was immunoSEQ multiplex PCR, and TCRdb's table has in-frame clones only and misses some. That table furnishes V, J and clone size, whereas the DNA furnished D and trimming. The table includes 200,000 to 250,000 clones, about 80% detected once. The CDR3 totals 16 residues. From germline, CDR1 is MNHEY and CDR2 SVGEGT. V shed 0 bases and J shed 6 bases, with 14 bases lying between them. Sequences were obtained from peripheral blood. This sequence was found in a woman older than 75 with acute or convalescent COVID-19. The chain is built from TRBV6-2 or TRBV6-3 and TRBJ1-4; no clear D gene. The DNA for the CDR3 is TGTGCCAGCAGTTACTCGACCGGACCGGGAGATGAAAAACTGTTTTTT. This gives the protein CASSYSTGPGDEKLFF.